This entry lists 2 T cell receptor beta chains sequenced from one sample in a study of regulatory T cells in long-lasting Graves disease. Through Arm-PCR of CDR3 regions and iRepertoire HTBI primers, TCR beta libraries were built. In TCRdb, the multiplex PCR reads were re-called with MiXCR into one record per CDR3 protein. The sample shows about 460,000 distinct CDR3 sequences, roughly 23% of them seen only once. Time point specified: persistent/refractory GD, antithyroid drugs over 5 years with positive TRAb. The TCR library was made from RNA that had been extracted from PBMCs in TRIzol. The sequenced sample was peripheral blood mononuclear cells (PBMCs), obtained when the disease was refractory, from a patient treated with antithyroid drugs. These receptors originate from a female donor with Graves disease.

The chain carries TRBV6-2 or TRBV6-3 and TRBJ2-1, with 7 bases aligning to TRBD2. The CDR3 has 13 residues. From germline, CDR1 is MNHEY and CDR2 SVGEGT. J lost 8 bases, V lost 6 bases, and 7 bases had no gene match. CDR3 bases: TGTGCCAGCAGACGCGGGGGTTTCTATGAGCAGTTCTTC. Translated: CASRRGGFYEQFF.

Worth noting for this clonotype: The final CDR3 position lacks the conserved phenylalanine or tryptophan, pointing to a likely read error. The V call is TRBV2, the J call TRBJ1-5, with 8 nucleotides matching TRBD1. Losses at the gene ends were 6 bases for V and 6 bases for J; bases not matched to a gene: 4. CDR1 and CDR2 (germline): SNHLY, FYNNEI. This CDR3 is 13 amino acids long. The CDR3 loop is CASSPTGGQPQHS. The CDR3 DNA reads as TGTGCCAGCAGCCCCACAGGGGGTCAGCCCCAGCATTCT.